These 14 T cell receptor beta chains came from one sample sequenced in a study of blood T cell repertoires in COVID-19. Using immunoSEQ multiplex PCR, the repertoire was profiled, and TCRdb retains in-frame clones only, with some absent. The profile shows some 260,000 clones, 88% of them singletons. The specimen was peripheral blood. These receptors were collected from a woman in her 30s with acute or convalescent COVID-19.

This clone was seen more than once but under ten times. The genes are TRBV19 and TRBJ1-1, with 9 nucleotides matching TRBD1. The germline V gene encodes CDR1 LNHDA and CDR2 SQIVND (reference sequence). The V segment lost 11 bases and the J segment 3 bases; nucleotides outside the gene matches: 7. The CDR3 consists of 13 residues. The CDR3 is CAGKRQGDTEAFF. Written as DNA, the CDR3 is TGTGCCGGCAAAAGACAGGGGGACACTGAAGCTTTCTTT.

The V gene is TRBV3-1 (or the pseudogene TRBV3-2), the J gene TRBJ1-6; 10 bases align to TRBD1. CDR3 size: 16 residues. CDR1 LGHDT and CDR2 YNNKEL come from the germline V gene (reference sequence). V lost 2 bases and J lost 5; bases outside the gene matches: 3. This chain's CDR3 is CASSQWDRGNNSPLHF. The CDR3 DNA is TGTGCCAGCAGCCAATGGGACAGGGGTAATAATTCACCCCTCCACTTT.

V usage is TRBV7-6 and J usage is TRBJ2-7; weak D call: TRBD2 (6 bases). Germline V gene data show CDR1 as SGHVS and CDR2 as FNYEAQ. Trimming stripped 5 bases from V and 3 bases from J, with 20 bases between. The CDR3 consists of 16 residues. DNA for the CDR3: TGTGCCAGCAGCCGTCAAACCTCAGGGACTCTCTACGAGCAGTACTTC. Its protein product is CASSRQTSGTLYEQYF.

The chain employs TRBV4-3 and TRBJ2-3; TRBD2 is a possible D gene (5 bases). Germline CDR1 is LGHNA and CDR2 is YSLEER. The CDR3 totals 16 residues. V lost 3 bases to trimming and J lost 2 bases, with 15 bases between them. CDR3 nucleotide sequence: TGCGCCAGCAGCCAGGGAGACTTAACTTACACAGATACGCAGTATTTT. Its protein is CASSQGDLTYTDTQYF.

The chain carries TRBV7-8 and TRBJ1-6, with 7 bases identical to TRBD1. The CDR3 has 17 amino acids. Germline loops: CDR1 SGHVS, CDR2 FQNEAQ. The trim removed 3 bases at V and 9 bases at J, leaving 14 bases unmatched. The CDR3 sequence is CASSFGSEGQLISPLHF. Here the CDR3 DNA reads TGTGCCAGCAGCTTTGGAAGCGAGGGACAGTTGATTTCACCCCTCCACTTT.

The chain uses TRBV19 and TRBJ1-2; 9 nucleotides match TRBD1. This CDR3 contains 15 residues. The germline V gene encodes CDR1 LNHDA and CDR2 SQIVND (reference sequence). V shed 4 bases and J 8 bases; nucleotides not matched to a gene: 11. CDR3 residues: CASSNWDRDPSGYTF. The CDR3 nucleotides are TGTGCCAGTAGTAATTGGGACAGGGACCCTAGCGGCTACACCTTC.

This CDR3 is CASSGRASGSYEQFF. For the CDR3, the DNA is TGTGCCAGCAGCGGGAGGGCTAGCGGGAGTTATGAGCAGTTCTTC. This chain connects TRBV5-4 to TRBJ2-1, with 10 bases aligning to TRBD2. The germline V gene has CDR1 SGHNT and CDR2 YYREEE (reference sequence). CDR3 length equals 15 residues. Losses at the gene ends were 4 bases for V and 8 bases for J; bases not matched to a gene: 9.

This rearrangement joins TRBV6-2 or TRBV6-3 to TRBJ2-1, with TRBD2 identical over 11 bases. This CDR3 has 15 amino acids. The germline CDR1 and CDR2 sequences are MNHEY and SVGEGT. V was clipped by 2 bases and J by 9 bases; unmatched bases: 6. CDR3 sequence reads: CASSYTTSGSSEQFF. CDR3 sequence (DNA): TGTGCCAGCAGTTACACCACTAGCGGGAGTTCTGAGCAGTTCTTC.

V is TRBV5-6 and J is TRBJ2-7; maybe TRBD1 (6 bases). CDR3 length: 13 residues. Trimming stripped 4 bases from V and 2 bases from J, with 10 bases between. Germline CDR1 and CDR2: SGHDT and YYEEEE. Here the CDR3 reads CASSQGNTYEQYF. CDR3 bases: TGTGCCAGCAGCCAGGGGAACACCTACGAGCAGTACTTC.

V gene TRBV9 combines with J gene TRBJ1-6, with TRBD1 matching 7 bases. CDR3 length: 15 amino acids. Germline V lookup: CDR1 SGDLS, CDR2 YYNGEE. V lost 4 bases and J lost 7; bases outside the gene matches: 8. CDR3 DNA sequence: TGTGCCAGCAGCCTACGACAGGGAAGCAATTCACCCCTCCACTTT. This codes for CASSLRQGSNSPLHF.

The V and J genes are TRBV3-1 (or the pseudogene TRBV3-2) and TRBJ2-7, with 8 bases that match TRBD2. CDR1 is LGHDT and CDR2 is YNNKEL in the germline V gene (reference sequence). V lost 4 bases to trimming and J lost 6 bases; unmatched junction nucleotides: 8. CDR3 length: 14 residues. CDR3 protein: CASSPYGRVGEQYF. For the CDR3, the DNA is TGTGCCAGCAGCCCCTACGGGAGGGTCGGCGAGCAGTACTTC.

This chain uses TRBV7-2 with TRBJ2-1; 9 bases align to TRBD1. This CDR3 is built from 16 residues. The J segment lost 2 bases and the V segment lost 1 base, leaving 3 bases of the junction unmatched. Germline-derived CDR1 and CDR2 are SGHTA and FQGNSA. CDR3: CASSLGGTGTYNEQFF. In DNA, the CDR3 is TGTGCCAGCAGCTTAGGTGGGACAGGGACCTACAATGAGCAGTTCTTC.

This clone came up a few times. The J gene is TRBJ2-5, the V gene TRBV24-1, with D unclear. Trimming removed 4 bases from V and 4 bases from J, with 12 bases in between. Looked up from germline, CDR1 is KGHDR and CDR2 is SFDVKD. The CDR3 has 14 residues. The CDR3 DNA reads as TGTGCCACCAGTGACCCTAATGAGCCAGAGACCCAGTACTTC. Translation gives CATSDPNEPETQYF.

This clone was seen more than once but under ten times. This sequence joins TRBV7-2 and TRBJ2-1; 12 positions match TRBD2. Germline trimming cut 1 base from V and 7 bases from J; bases unmatched to any gene: 8. Germline values: CDR1 SGHTA, CDR2 FQGNSA. The CDR3 has 17 residues. CDR3 protein: CASSLGFRLAGVNEQFF. CDR3 coding DNA: TGTGCCAGCAGCTTAGGCTTCAGACTAGCGGGAGTTAATGAGCAGTTCTTC.